This TCR beta chain originates from a study of T cells in Graves' hyperthyroidism and ophthalmopathy. Study-level points and caveats: In the analysis, a 13 V-J model separated ophthalmopathy from stable hyperthyroidism. Most clonotypes expanded in thyroid above 0.001 were likewise present in blood.

As concerns this clonotype: Antigen specificity is unknown.

CDR1 is SQVTM and CDR2 is ANQGSEA in the germline V gene. The V end was cut by 0 bases, the J end by 9 bases, with 14 bases between. The CDR3 has 13 amino acids. TCR beta CDR3 regions were amplified from RNA. An initial round of RT-PCR targeting the TCR CDR3 relied on the HTBI primer set. TCRdb reprocessed the multiplex PCR reads with MiXCR, giving one entry per CDR3 protein. In the table there are approximately 400,000 distinct CDR3 sequences, approximately 15% of which are singletons. The study left out patients who had uncontrolled infection, other autoimmune disease, pregnancy or lactation. The diagnoses drew upon clinical symptoms, serum thyroxine and TRAb, thyroid ultrasound and orbital computed tomography.

The sequence was collected from a woman under 40 with Graves' hyperthyroidism. The chain links TRBV29-1 to TRBJ1-2; no clear D gene. The sequenced material came from blood. CDR3 residues: CSVEDGGGGSYTF. The DNA of the CDR3 is TGCAGCGTTGAAGATGGTGGCGGAGGAAGCTACACCTTC.